Included here is one T cell receptor (beta chain) sequence, with context. This receptor's antigen is unknown. One base away there is no much larger clone; base qualities are not given. This specimen belongs to a study of blood T cell repertoires in COVID-19 (dated by TCRdb to about 2020). Describing the broader study: Collaborator samples came from the United States, Italy and Spain and covered acute and convalescent phases of COVID-19. The prospective study material was composed of cDNA or gDNA derived from T cells, B-cell-depleted T cells, or PBMCs. Nearly every sample came with metadata listing a de-identified subject ID, COVID-19 status, age in years and sex. Where available, HLA class I and class II types were obtained from metadata supplied by the sample provider rather than from assay-based typing. The repertoires were made available in a free public database intended to serve as a resource for research on the immune response to SARS-CoV-2. Subjects who had been exposed to COVID-19, were actively infected with it, or had recovered from it provided the deeply sampled blood TCRbeta repertoires that made up the dataset. The samples were drawn from two sources: the first 160 participants of the ongoing ImmuneRACE study, and 1,254 subjects contributed by 6 global collaborators.

Each collaborating institution followed its own protocols to collect whole blood in K2EDTA tubes. For TCRbeta analysis, collaborators shipped samples in one of three forms: frozen whole blood, isolated PBMCs, or DNA extracted from either of those sample types. Beyond this particular receptor, the publication reports: How much clinical and demographic metadata was included differed by source and by participant, and the metadata was provided uncurated.

TCRbeta CDR3 regions were amplified from genomic DNA using the immunoSEQ Assay, a bias-controlled multiplex PCR. The authors' pipeline ran thus. The number of nucleated cells in each sample was estimated from the amplification of reference gene primers within the assay. Sequence reads were collapsed and filtered to measure the absolute abundance of every unique TCRbeta CDR3 rearrangement. For each sample, productive Simpson clonality was calculated by taking the square root of Simpson's diversity index across productive rearrangements. Sourced from immuneACCESS, this table was stored by TCRdb with only in-frame sequences that have V and J called. A share of the clones is absent; for the studies checked, an unresolved V gene accounts for under half, and the remainder has no known explanation. The D gene and trimming were derived from the DNA, and the V and J assignments and clone size from that table. This sample is represented by approximately 94,000 clones; approximately 90% of them were singletons. Around 5% of the sample comes from the top ten.

The sequenced material came from peripheral blood. The receptor comes from a woman aged 80 or over with active COVID-19.

The sequenced DNA: TGTGCCAGCAGTCAGGGGCTAGCGGGGCTGAACAATGAGCAGTTCTTC. Translated, it gives CASSQGLAGLNNEQFF. The chain is encoded by TRBV5-8 joined to TRBJ2-1, with 9 junctional bases fitting TRBD2. Trimming leaves V shorter by 5 bases and J shorter by 5 bases, with the junction holding 11 bases beyond the gene matches. Including cysteine and phenylalanine, the CDR3 has 16 amino acids. Just the 48-base CDR3 DNA is kept, in frame starting at base 1. CDR1 SGHTS and CDR2 YDEGEE are derived from the germline V gene.